This T cell receptor (beta chain) was sequenced during a study of CD8 T cells in ankylosing spondylitis. Study findings and constraints: Reports of some motif variants in reactive arthritis synovial fluid and blood predate this one. Disease-linked clones were found to be CD8+ and relatively rare in peripheral blood. Reportedly, disease-linked clones are significantly enriched in ankylosing spondylitis patients' matched synovial fluid.

A single record per CDR3 protein comes from TCRdb applying MiXCR to the 5' RACE reads. The table shows 200,000 or so distinct CDR3 sequences, with over 10% occurring only once. This clonotype has at least ten counts. The antigen is unknown. The CDR3 sequence is 16 residues long. Germline-derived CDR1 and CDR2 are MDHEN and SYDVKM. V lost 4 bases to trimming and J lost 6 bases, with 19 bases between them. The chain links TRBV28 to TRBJ1-5; D perhaps matches TRBD1 (6 bases). The source is a female donor with ankylosing spondylitis or in good health (not recorded which). Sequenced input: blood, either unsorted or a sorted T cell fraction (not recorded which). The CDR3: CASSSTTDRWSQPQHF. CDR3 in DNA: TGTGCCAGCAGTTCCACAACCGACAGGTGGAGTCAGCCCCAGCATTTT.